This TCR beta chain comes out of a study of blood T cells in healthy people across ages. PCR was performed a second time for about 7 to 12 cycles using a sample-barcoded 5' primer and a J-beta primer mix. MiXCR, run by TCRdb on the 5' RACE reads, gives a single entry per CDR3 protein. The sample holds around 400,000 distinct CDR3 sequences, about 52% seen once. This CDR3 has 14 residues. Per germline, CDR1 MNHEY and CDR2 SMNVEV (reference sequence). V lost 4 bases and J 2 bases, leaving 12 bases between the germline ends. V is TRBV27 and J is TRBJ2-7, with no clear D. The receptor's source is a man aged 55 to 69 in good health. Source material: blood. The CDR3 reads CASSSSTVTYEQYF. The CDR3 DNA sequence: TGTGCCAGCAGTTCCTCCACCGTAACCTACGAGCAGTACTTC.